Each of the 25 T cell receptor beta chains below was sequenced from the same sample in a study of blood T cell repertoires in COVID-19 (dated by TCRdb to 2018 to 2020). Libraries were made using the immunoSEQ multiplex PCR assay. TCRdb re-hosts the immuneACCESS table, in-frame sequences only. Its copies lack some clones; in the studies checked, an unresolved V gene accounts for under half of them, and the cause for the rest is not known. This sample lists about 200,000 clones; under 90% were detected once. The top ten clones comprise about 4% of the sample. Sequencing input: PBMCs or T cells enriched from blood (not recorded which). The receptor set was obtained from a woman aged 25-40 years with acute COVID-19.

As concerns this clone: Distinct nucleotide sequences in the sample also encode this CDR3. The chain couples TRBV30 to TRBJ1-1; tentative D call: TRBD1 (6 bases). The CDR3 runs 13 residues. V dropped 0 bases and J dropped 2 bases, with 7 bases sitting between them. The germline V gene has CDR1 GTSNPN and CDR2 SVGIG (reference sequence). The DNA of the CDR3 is TGTGCCTGGAGTGTACAGGGAAACACTGAAGCTTTCTTT. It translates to CAWSVQGNTEAFF.

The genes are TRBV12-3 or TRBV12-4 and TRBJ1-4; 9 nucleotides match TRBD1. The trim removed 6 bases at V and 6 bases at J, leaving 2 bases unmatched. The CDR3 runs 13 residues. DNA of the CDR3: TGTGCCAGCAGACGGACAGGGGATGAAAAACTGTTTTTT. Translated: CASRRTGDEKLFF.

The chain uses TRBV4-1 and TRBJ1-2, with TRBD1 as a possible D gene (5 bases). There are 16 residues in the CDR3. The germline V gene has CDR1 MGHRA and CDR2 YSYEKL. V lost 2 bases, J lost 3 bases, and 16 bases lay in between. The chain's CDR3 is CASSQPRRGRDYGYTF. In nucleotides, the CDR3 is TGCGCCAGCAGCCAACCCCGGAGGGGCCGGGACTATGGCTACACCTTC.

This CDR3 reads CASSPLGQGGGQPQHF. CDR3 nucleotides: TGTGCCAGCTCACCACTGGGACAGGGGGGAGGTCAGCCCCAGCATTTT. The chain joins TRBV18 to TRBJ1-5; TRBD1 matches at 11 bases. V lost 1 base to trimming and J lost 6 bases; unmatched junction nucleotides: 5. The length of the CDR3 is 16 residues. Germline CDR1 is KGHSH and CDR2 is LQKENI. The full variable domain, with the rest looked up from reference TRBV18 and TRBJ1-5, is NAGVMQNPRHLVRRRGQEARLRCSPMKGHSHVYWYRQLPEEGLKFMVYLQKENIIDESGMPKERFSAEFPKEGPSILRIQQVVRGDSAAYFCASSPLGQGGGQPQHFGDGTRLSIL.

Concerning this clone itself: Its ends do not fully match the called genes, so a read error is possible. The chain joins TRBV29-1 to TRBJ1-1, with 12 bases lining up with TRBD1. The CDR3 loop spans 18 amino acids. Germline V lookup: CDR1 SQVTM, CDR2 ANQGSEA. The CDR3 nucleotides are TGCAGCGTCGAAGAATCCGGGACAGGGGGCCGCATGAACACTGAAGCTTTCTTT. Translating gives CSVEESGTGGRMNTEAFF.

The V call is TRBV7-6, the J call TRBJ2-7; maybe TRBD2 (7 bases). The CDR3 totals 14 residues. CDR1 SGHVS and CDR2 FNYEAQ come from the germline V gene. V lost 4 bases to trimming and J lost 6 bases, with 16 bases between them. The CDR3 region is CASSSAGRGVEQYF. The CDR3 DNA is TGTGCCAGCAGCTCCGCGGGGAGGGGGGTCGAGCAGTACTTC.

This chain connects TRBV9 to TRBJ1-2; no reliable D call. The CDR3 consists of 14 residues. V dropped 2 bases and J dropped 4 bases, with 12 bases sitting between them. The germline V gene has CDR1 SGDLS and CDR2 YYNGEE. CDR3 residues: CASSVSSQTYGYTF. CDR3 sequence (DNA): TGTGCCAGCAGCGTCTCCAGTCAAACCTATGGCTACACCTTC.

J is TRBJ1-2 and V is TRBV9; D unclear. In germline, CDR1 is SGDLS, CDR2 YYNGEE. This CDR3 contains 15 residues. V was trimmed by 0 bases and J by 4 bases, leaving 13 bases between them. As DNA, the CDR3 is TGTGCCAGCAGCGTAGGCAGCGCGGAAGTCTATGGCTACACCTTC. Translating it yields CASSVGSAEVYGYTF. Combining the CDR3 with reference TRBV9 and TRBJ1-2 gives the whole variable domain DSGVTQTPKHLITATGQRVTLRCSPRSGDLSVYWYQQSLDQGLQFLIQYYNGEERAKGNILERFSAQQFPDLHSELNLSSLELGDSALYFCASSVGSAEVYGYTFGSGTRLTVV.

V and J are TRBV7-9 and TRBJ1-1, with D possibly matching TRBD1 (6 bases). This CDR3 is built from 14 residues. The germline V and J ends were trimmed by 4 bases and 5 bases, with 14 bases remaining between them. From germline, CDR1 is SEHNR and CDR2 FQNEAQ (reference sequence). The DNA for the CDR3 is TGTGCCAGCAGCTCCGACAGGATGGGAACTGAAGCTTTCTTT. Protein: CASSSDRMGTEAFF.

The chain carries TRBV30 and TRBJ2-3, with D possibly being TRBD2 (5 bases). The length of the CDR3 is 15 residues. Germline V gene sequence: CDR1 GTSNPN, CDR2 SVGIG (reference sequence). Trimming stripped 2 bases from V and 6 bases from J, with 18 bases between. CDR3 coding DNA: TGTGCCTGGAGTCCCATCGGCGGGTTAGGGGATACGCAGTATTTT. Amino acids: CAWSPIGGLGDTQYF. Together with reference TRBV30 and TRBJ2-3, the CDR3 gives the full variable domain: SQTIHQWPATLVQPVGSPLSLECTVEGTSNPNLYWYRQAAGRGLQLLFYSVGIGQISSEVPQNLSASRPQDRQFILSSKKLLLSDSGFYLCAWSPIGGLGDTQYFGPGTRLTVL.

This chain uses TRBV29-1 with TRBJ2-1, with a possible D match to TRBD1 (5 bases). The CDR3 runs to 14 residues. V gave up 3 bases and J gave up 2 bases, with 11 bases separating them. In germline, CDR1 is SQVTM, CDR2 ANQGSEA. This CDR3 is CSVDAGITYNEQFF. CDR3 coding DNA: TGCAGCGTTGATGCAGGGATTACCTACAATGAGCAGTTCTTC.

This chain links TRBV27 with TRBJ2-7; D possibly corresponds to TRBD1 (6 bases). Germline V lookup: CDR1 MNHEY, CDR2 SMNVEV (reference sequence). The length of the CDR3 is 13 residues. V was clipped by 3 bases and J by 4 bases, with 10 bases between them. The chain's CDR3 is CASSFGRGYEQYF. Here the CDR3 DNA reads TGTGCCAGCAGTTTCGGCAGGGGTTACGAGCAGTACTTC.

DNA of the CDR3: TGTGCCAGCAGCACTCAGGGGGCTAGTGGCTACACCTTC. This sequence encodes CASSTQGASGYTF. V gene TRBV6-2 or TRBV6-3 combines with J gene TRBJ1-2; 8 bases agree with TRBD1. After removal of 6 bases from V and 7 bases from J, the junction contained 7 bases not matched to a gene. Germline V gene sequence: CDR1 MNHEY, CDR2 SVGEGT. This CDR3 contains 13 residues.

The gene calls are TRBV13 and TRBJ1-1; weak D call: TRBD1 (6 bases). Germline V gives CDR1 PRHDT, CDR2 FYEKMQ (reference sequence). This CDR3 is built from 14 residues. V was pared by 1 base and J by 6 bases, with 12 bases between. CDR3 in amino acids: CASSLALGQSEAFF. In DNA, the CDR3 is TGTGCCAGCAGCTTAGCCTTAGGACAGTCTGAAGCTTTCTTT.

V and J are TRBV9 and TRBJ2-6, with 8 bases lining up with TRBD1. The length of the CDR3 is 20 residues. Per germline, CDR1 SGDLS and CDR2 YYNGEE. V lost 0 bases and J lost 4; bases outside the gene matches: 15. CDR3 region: CASSVVLKTGANSGANVLTF. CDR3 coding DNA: TGTGCCAGCAGCGTAGTTCTCAAGACAGGGGCGAACTCCGGGGCCAACGTCCTGACTTTC. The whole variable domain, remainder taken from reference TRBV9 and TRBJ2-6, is DSGVTQTPKHLITATGQRVTLRCSPRSGDLSVYWYQQSLDQGLQFLIQYYNGEERAKGNILERFSAQQFPDLHSELNLSSLELGDSALYFCASSVVLKTGANSGANVLTFGAGSRLTVL.

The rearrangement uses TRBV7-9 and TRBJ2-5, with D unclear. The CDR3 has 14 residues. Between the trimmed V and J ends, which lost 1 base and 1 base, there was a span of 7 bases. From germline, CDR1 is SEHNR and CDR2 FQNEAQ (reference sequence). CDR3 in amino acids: CASSLGSGQETQYF. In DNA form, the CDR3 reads TGTGCCAGCAGCTTAGGGTCGGGCCAAGAGACCCAGTACTTC.

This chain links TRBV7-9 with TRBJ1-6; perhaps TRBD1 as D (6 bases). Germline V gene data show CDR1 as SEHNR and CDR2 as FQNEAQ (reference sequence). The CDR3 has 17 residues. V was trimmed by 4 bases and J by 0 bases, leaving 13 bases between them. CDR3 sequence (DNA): TGTGCCAGCAGCTCACGCACAGGGAGCTCCTATAATTCACCCCTCCACTTT. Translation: CASSSRTGSSYNSPLHF.

The CDR3 nucleotides are TGTGCCAGCAGCAAACAGGGGTCTAGCGGGGGGGATGATGGCACAGATACGCAGTATTTT. Protein product: CASSKQGSSGGDDGTDTQYF. This sequence joins TRBV21-1 and TRBJ2-3; TRBD2 is taken as the D call from the table, unchecked against the DNA. TRBV21-1 is a recognized pseudogene. The CDR3 is made up of 20 amino acids.

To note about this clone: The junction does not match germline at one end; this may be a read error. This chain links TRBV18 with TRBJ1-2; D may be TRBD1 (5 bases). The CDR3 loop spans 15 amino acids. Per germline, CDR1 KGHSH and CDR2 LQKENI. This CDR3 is CASSLPGTEFFGYTF. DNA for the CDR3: TGTGCCAGCTCACTTCCCGGGACTGAGTTTTTCGGCTATACCTTC.

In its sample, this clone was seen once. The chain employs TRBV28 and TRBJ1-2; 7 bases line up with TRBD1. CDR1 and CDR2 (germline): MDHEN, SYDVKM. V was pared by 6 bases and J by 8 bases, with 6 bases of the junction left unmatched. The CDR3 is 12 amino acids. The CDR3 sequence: CASRGTDGGYTF. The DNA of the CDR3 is TGTGCCAGCAGAGGGACAGACGGCGGCTACACCTTC.

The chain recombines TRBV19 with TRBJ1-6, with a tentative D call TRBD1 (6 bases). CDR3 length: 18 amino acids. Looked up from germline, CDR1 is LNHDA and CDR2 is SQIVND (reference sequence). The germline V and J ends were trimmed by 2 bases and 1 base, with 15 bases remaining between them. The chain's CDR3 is CASSIQGLRSSYNSPLHF. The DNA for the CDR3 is TGTGCCAGTAGTATACAGGGGCTCCGATCGTCCTATAATTCACCCCTCCACTTT.

DNA for the CDR3: TGCCTGGGCCAGTTGAACACTGAAGCTTTCTTT. It translates to CLGQLNTEAFF. This chain links TRBV29-1 with TRBJ1-1; D call uncertain. CDR3 length: 11 residues. Germline V gives CDR1 SQVTM, CDR2 ANQGSEA.

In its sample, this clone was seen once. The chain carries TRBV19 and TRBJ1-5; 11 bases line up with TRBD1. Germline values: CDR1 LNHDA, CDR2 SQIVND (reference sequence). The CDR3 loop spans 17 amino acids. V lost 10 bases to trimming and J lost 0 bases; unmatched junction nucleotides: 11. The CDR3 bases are TGTGCCACCAAAGGGGACAGGGGGGGACTTAGCAATCAGCCCCAGCATTTT. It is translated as CATKGDRGGLSNQPQHF. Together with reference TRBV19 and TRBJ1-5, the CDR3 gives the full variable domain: DGGITQSPKYLFRKEGQNVTLSCEQNLNHDAMYWYRQDPGQGLRLIYYSQIVNDFQKGDIAEGYSVSREKKESFPLTVTSAQKNPTAFYLCATKGDRGGLSNQPQHFGDGTRLSIL.

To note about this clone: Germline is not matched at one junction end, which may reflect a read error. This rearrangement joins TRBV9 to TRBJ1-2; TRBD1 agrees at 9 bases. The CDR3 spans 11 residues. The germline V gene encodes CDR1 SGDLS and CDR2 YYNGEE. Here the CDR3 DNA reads TGTGCCAGCAGCCCACCGGACAGGGGCGACTTC. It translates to CASSPPDRGDF.

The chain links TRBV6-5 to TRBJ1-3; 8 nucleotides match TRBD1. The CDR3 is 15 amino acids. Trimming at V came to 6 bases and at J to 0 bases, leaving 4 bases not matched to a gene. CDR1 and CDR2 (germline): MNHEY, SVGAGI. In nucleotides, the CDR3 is TGTGCCAGCAGGCGGGACAGGTTCTCTGGAAACACCATATATTTT. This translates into CASRRDRFSGNTIYF.